A single sample gave rise to the 7 T cell receptor beta chains below, sequenced in a study of T cells after yellow fever vaccination (dated by TCRdb to between 2018 and 2020). What this sample's treatment or condition label stands for: live attenuated yellow fever vaccine strain. Preparation of the library involved 5' RACE. TCRdb names Illumina HiSeq 2500 as the instrument used. Starting from the raw public reads, TCRdb applied fastp trimming at Q25, assembled clones with MiXCR and retained in-frame beta chains. A single entry per CDR3 protein holds the most common genes and DNA from its merged rows. The sample table records about 550,000 distinct CDR3 sequences; 15% to 20% of these occur just once. Around 15% of the sample is in the top ten clones. Sequenced material: PBMCs, taken 15 days after the yellow fever booster vaccination. Every receptor here comes from a man younger than 45 who received the YFV17D yellow fever vaccine.

The genes are TRBV7-2 and TRBJ2-7; weak D call: TRBD2 (6 bases). The length of the CDR3 is 15 residues. V was pared by 6 bases and J by 3 bases, with 18 bases between. Per the germline V gene, CDR1 is SGHTA and CDR2 is FQGNSA. CDR3 region: CASRLALGPSYEQYF. The CDR3 coding sequence is TGTGCCAGCAGACTAGCACTAGGACCAAGCTACGAGCAGTACTTC.

The genes are TRBV14 and TRBJ2-7; D unclear. V lost 6 bases, J lost 0 bases, and 12 bases lay in between. The CDR3 runs 14 residues. CDR1 and CDR2 (germline): SGHDN, FVKESK. In DNA form, the CDR3 reads TGTGCCAGCAGAGTCTTAGGAACCTCCTACGAGCAGTACTTC. It encodes CASRVLGTSYEQYF. Looking up the rest from reference TRBV14 and TRBJ2-7 gives the full variable domain: EAGVTQFPSHSVIEKGQTVTLRCDPISGHDNLYWYRRVMGKEIKFLLHFVKESKQDESGMPNNRFLAERTGGTYSTLKVQPAELEDSGVYFCASRVLGTSYEQYFGPGTRLTVT.

The rearrangement uses TRBV24-1 and TRBJ2-3; the match to TRBD2 covers 7 bases. Trimming removed 7 bases from V and 6 bases from J; junction bases left unmatched: 12. This CDR3 spans 15 amino acids. The germline CDR1 and CDR2 sequences are KGHDR and SFDVKD. The CDR3 sequence: CATRESGAREDTQYF. CDR3 nucleotides: TGTGCCACCAGGGAGAGCGGGGCCCGCGAGGATACGCAGTATTTT.

The gene calls are TRBV4-2 and TRBJ2-3, with TRBD2 identical over 9 bases. CDR3 size: 14 residues. CDR1 is LGHNA and CDR2 is YNFKEQ in the germline V gene. The J segment lost 5 bases and the V segment lost 6 bases, leaving 6 bases of the junction unmatched. The chain's CDR3 is CASSPTSGQDTQYF. DNA of the CDR3: TGTGCCAGCAGTCCCACTAGCGGGCAAGATACGCAGTATTTT.

The DNA of the CDR3 is TGTGCCAGCAGTCTTTGGGACAGGGCTTTTGGCAATGAGCAGTTCTTC. Residues: CASSLWDRAFGNEQFF. The V and J genes are TRBV6-1 and TRBJ2-1; 9 nucleotides align to TRBD1. Trimming took 5 bases from V and 6 from J; bases not matched to a gene: 11. The CDR3 is made up of 16 amino acids. Germline CDR1 and CDR2: MNHNS and SASEGT.

The genes are TRBV12-3 or TRBV12-4 and TRBJ1-1; D gene ambiguous. V was shortened by 2 bases and J by 2 bases, with 9 bases between the two germline ends. The CDR3 totals 14 residues. The CDR3 loop is CASSLSEGNTEAFF. CDR3 DNA sequence: TGTGCCAGCAGTTTAAGCGAGGGAAACACTGAAGCTTTCTTT.

This clonotype came up a few times. The chain employs TRBV11-2 and TRBJ2-1; D remains ambiguous. The CDR3 consists of 19 residues. The ends were cut back, 1 base at V and 2 bases at J, with 21 bases in the middle. Germline V gives CDR1 SGHAT, CDR2 FQNNGV. Here the CDR3 reads CASSLGSLGLTHTYNEQFF. The CDR3 DNA follows: TGTGCCAGCAGCTTAGGGTCTTTGGGTCTCACCCACACCTACAATGAGCAGTTCTTC. Together with reference TRBV11-2 and TRBJ2-1, the CDR3 gives the full variable domain: EAGVAQSPRYKIIEKRQSVAFWCNPISGHATLYWYQQILGQGPKLLIQFQNNGVVDDSQLPKDRFSAERLKGVDSTLKIQPAKLEDSAVYLCASSLGSLGLTHTYNEQFFGPGTRLTVL.